This T cell receptor beta chain was found in a study of blood T cells in healthy people across ages. General study points: There were more naive CD4+ cells and higher diversity in long-lived donors than in aged donors.

In its sample, this clonotype was seen a few times. The antigen is undetermined. A much bigger clone sits one base away, suggesting this may be a read error. A second 7 to 11 cycle PCR used barcoded and J-beta primers. One entry per CDR3 protein, called by TCRdb with MiXCR from the 5' RACE reads. The sample lists 700,000 or so distinct CDR3 sequences; approximately 40% were seen once. Material for sequencing was blood. This sequence originates from a man aged 80 or over in good health.

For the CDR3, the DNA is TGTGCCAGCGGCCAGCCGGGACAGGGCCCCGAGCAGTACTTC. Residues: CASGQPGQGPEQYF. The rearrangement joins TRBV4-2 to TRBJ2-4; 9 bases are shared with TRBD1. The end of the DNA aligns better with TRBJ2-7, so the J call may be wrong. There are 14 residues in the CDR3. Germline V gives CDR1 LGHNA, CDR2 YNFKEQ.